The next 23 T cell receptor beta chains were all read from a single sample in a study of cytomegalovirus exposure and HLA in healthy donors. With 60 Vbeta and 13 Jbeta primers, the PCR was carried out. The assay was immunoSEQ multiplex PCR, and TCRdb's table has in-frame clones only and misses some. There are 140,000 to 150,000 clones in the sample; 65% to 75% occur only once, and roughly 4% lies in the top ten. Material: PBMCs. These receptors were obtained from a man between 60 and 75 years old in good health and CMV-seronegative.

The chain carries TRBV7-2 and TRBJ2-7, with 9 bases identical to TRBD1. The germline V gene has CDR1 SGHTA and CDR2 FQGNSA. J gave up 5 bases and V 1 base, and 9 bases lay outside the gene matches. The CDR3 runs 16 residues. Here the CDR3 reads CASSLGHGTGRNEQYF. CDR3 DNA sequence: TGTGCCAGCAGCTTAGGTCACGGGACAGGGAGGAACGAGCAGTACTTC.

The V call is TRBV19, the J call TRBJ1-1; D unresolved. The V end lost 3 bases, the J end lost 4 bases, and 15 bases lay between the germline ends. The germline V gene encodes CDR1 LNHDA and CDR2 SQIVND (reference sequence). This CDR3 spans 15 amino acids. This CDR3 is CASSMIGAAGTEAFF. The CDR3, as DNA: TGTGCCAGTAGTATGATTGGTGCAGCGGGCACTGAAGCTTTCTTT.

This chain connects TRBV27 to TRBJ1-2, with a weak D call TRBD1 (6 bases). The ends were cut back, 6 bases at V and 4 bases at J, with 15 bases in the middle. Germline CDR1 and CDR2: MNHEY and SMNVEV (reference sequence). This CDR3 contains 14 residues. DNA of the CDR3: TGTGCCAGCAGCCCAACAGGGTTTCGCTATGGCTACACCTTC. Amino acid sequence: CASSPTGFRYGYTF.

The gene calls are TRBV19 and TRBJ2-3; D uncertain. CDR3 length: 15 amino acids. Trimming took 7 bases from V and 0 from J, leaving 14 bases between them. The germline CDR1 and CDR2 sequences are LNHDA and SQIVND (reference sequence). For the CDR3, the DNA is TGTGCCAGTACGGTAGTCGGAGCTAGCACAGATACGCAGTATTTT. Translated: CASTVVGASTDTQYF.

The chain links TRBV19 to TRBJ2-7, with 10 positions matching TRBD2. This CDR3 has 16 amino acids. From germline, CDR1 is LNHDA and CDR2 SQIVND (reference sequence). The ends lost 6 bases at V and 1 base at J; junction bases unmatched: 9. The DNA of the CDR3 is TGTGCCAGTAGCCGGGGACTAGCGATGGCGTCCTACGAGCAGTACTTC. Protein sequence: CASSRGLAMASYEQYF.

CDR3 DNA: TGTGCCAGCAGCTTATCCAGGACTTCCTACGAGCAGTACTTC. It specifies CASSLSRTSYEQYF. The chain links TRBV11-3 to TRBJ2-7; D possibly corresponds to TRBD2 (5 bases). This CDR3 is 14 amino acids long. Germline V lookup: CDR1 SGHNT, CDR2 YENEEA. Trimming removed 2 bases at V and 1 base at J, with 9 bases between.

This chain links TRBV10-3 with TRBJ2-2; the D gene is possibly TRBD1 (5 bases). This CDR3 spans 15 amino acids. Germline V gene sequence: CDR1 ENHRY, CDR2 SYGVKD. Trimming removed 2 bases from V and 5 bases from J, with 12 bases in between. CDR3 loop: CAISELSGSTGELFF. In nucleotides, the CDR3 is TGTGCCATCAGTGAGCTGTCAGGGTCGACCGGGGAGCTGTTTTTT.

The rearrangement links TRBV19 to TRBJ1-2, with 7 bases matching TRBD1. The CDR3 spans 14 residues. CDR1 is LNHDA and CDR2 is SQIVND in the germline V gene (reference sequence). V lost 3 bases to trimming and J lost 5 bases; unmatched junction nucleotides: 6. The DNA for the CDR3 is TGTGCCAGTAGTATGACAGGGAGGAGATATGGCTACACCTTC. Amino acid sequence: CASSMTGRRYGYTF.

The V gene is TRBV11-3, the J gene TRBJ2-3, with TRBD2 identical over 7 bases. V lost 6 bases and J lost 4; bases outside the gene matches: 7. CDR3 length equals 14 residues. Germline V CDR1 and CDR2: SGHNT, YENEEA. CDR3 region: CASSLTLAADTQYF. The CDR3 nucleotides read TGTGCCAGCAGTCTAACGCTAGCGGCAGATACGCAGTATTTT.

Turning to this clone: This sample also contains other DNA sequences that code for the same CDR3. CDR3 nucleotide sequence: TGCGCCAGCAGCTTGGCAGGGGACAATGAGCAGTTCTTC. As protein: CASSLAGDNEQFF. This sequence joins TRBV5-1 and TRBJ2-1, with TRBD1 as a possible D gene (6 bases). Trimming shortened V by 0 bases and J by 5 bases, and 6 bases separated the two germline ends. Germline CDR1 and CDR2: SGHRS and YFSETQ. The CDR3 consists of 13 residues.

The chain is built from TRBV27 and TRBJ1-5, with D perhaps matching TRBD1 (6 bases). The CDR3 is 14 amino acids. Germline CDR1 MNHEY, CDR2 SMNVEV (reference sequence). V was cut by 6 bases and J by 9 bases, with 18 bases left in between. The CDR3 here is CASSRGGGVMPQHF. The CDR3 DNA reads as TGTGCCAGCAGCCGGGGAGGGGGAGTGATGCCCCAGCATTTT.

The chain combines TRBV7-2 with TRBJ2-7, with TRBD1 matching over 10 bases. Germline V gene data show CDR1 as SGHTA and CDR2 as FQGNSA. The V segment lost 6 bases and the J segment 4 bases; nucleotides outside the gene matches: 9. The length of the CDR3 is 15 residues. This chain's CDR3 is CASSSRGTGAYEQYF. The CDR3 DNA reads TGTGCCAGCAGTTCACGGGGGACAGGGGCATACGAGCAGTACTTC.

This sequence joins TRBV7-2 and TRBJ1-1, with TRBD1 matching over 11 bases. From germline, CDR1 is SGHTA and CDR2 FQGNSA. Trimming at V came to 6 bases and at J to 0 bases, leaving 12 bases not matched to a gene. The CDR3 length is 18 residues. The CDR3 bases are TGTGCCAGCAGATCCCCCCGGACAGGGGGCCTAATGAACACTGAAGCTTTCTTT. It encodes CASRSPRTGGLMNTEAFF.

This chain joins TRBV5-1 and TRBJ2-5, with 8 bases lining up with TRBD1. This CDR3 has 14 residues. V was clipped by 4 bases and J by 5 bases; unmatched bases: 7. Per the germline V gene, CDR1 is SGHRS and CDR2 is YFSETQ. CDR3 amino acids: CASSLGGQEETQYF. The CDR3 region has the DNA TGCGCCAGCAGCCTCGGGGGACAGGAGGAGACCCAGTACTTC.

The chain employs TRBV10-3 and TRBJ2-3, with 10 bases aligning to TRBD2. This CDR3 spans 19 amino acids. With 0 bases clipped from V and 0 bases from J, the junction kept 9 bases outside the gene matches. Germline CDR1 is ENHRY and CDR2 is SYGVKD. The CDR3 protein is CAISESHGSGRRSTDTQYF. The DNA of the CDR3 is TGTGCCATCAGTGAGTCCCATGGTAGCGGGAGGAGGAGCACAGATACGCAGTATTTT.

The rearrangement joins TRBV28 to TRBJ1-2; D may be TRBD1 (6 bases). CDR1 is MDHEN and CDR2 is SYDVKM in the germline V gene. V dropped 7 bases and J dropped 2 bases, with 14 bases sitting between them. This CDR3 is 14 amino acids long. CDR3 nucleotides: TGTGCCAGCATGGGGGCGCTCCCCAACTATGGCTACACCTTC. Protein sequence: CASMGALPNYGYTF.

Remarks on this clone: The sample holds other DNA sequences that translate to the same CDR3. The chain links TRBV5-4 to TRBJ1-2; no clear D gene. Germline CDR1 reads SGHNT; CDR2 reads YYREEE (reference sequence). V lost 0 bases, J lost 2 bases, and 5 bases lay in between. The length of the CDR3 is 13 residues. CDR3 in amino acids: CASSLDRNYGYTF. The CDR3 nucleotides are TGTGCCAGCAGCTTGGACAGAAACTATGGCTACACCTTC. The entire variable domain, with the rest obtained from reference TRBV5-4 and TRBJ1-2, is as follows: ETGVTQSPTHLIKTRGQQVTLRCSSQSGHNTVSWYQQALGQGPQFIFQYYREEENGRGNFPPRFSGLQFPNYSSELNVNALELDDSALYLCASSLDRNYGYTFGSGTRLTVV.

The V call is TRBV7-9, the J call TRBJ1-1; D is uncertain. The CDR3 has 14 residues. Germline CDR1 and CDR2: SEHNR and FQNEAQ (reference sequence). Trimming removed 2 bases from V and 3 bases from J, with 10 bases in between. CDR3 sequence (DNA): TGTGCCAGCAGCTTATTTGGTAGTGACACTGAAGCTTTCTTT. The encoded protein is CASSLFGSDTEAFF.

The chain is built from TRBV5-1 and TRBJ2-1; maybe TRBD2 (6 bases). The V gene lost 5 bases and the J gene lost 0 bases, with 9 bases spanning the gap. From germline, CDR1 is SGHRS and CDR2 YFSETQ. The CDR3 extends over 14 amino acids. DNA of the CDR3: TGCGCCAGCAGACGGGAGAGCTCCTACAATGAGCAGTTCTTC. It codes for CASRRESSYNEQFF. The entire variable domain, with the rest obtained from reference TRBV5-1 and TRBJ2-1, is as follows: KAGVTQTPRYLIKTRGQQVTLSCSPISGHRSVSWYQQTPGQGLQFLFEYFSETQRNKGNFPGRFSGRQFSNSRSEMNVSTLELGDSALYLCASRRESSYNEQFFGPGTRLTVL.

This clone has just a few counts. The V gene is TRBV5-1, the J gene TRBJ2-6; D ambiguous. Between the trimmed V and J ends, which lost 1 base and 0 bases, there was a span of 5 bases. The germline CDR1 and CDR2 sequences are SGHRS and YFSETQ. The CDR3 spans 15 residues. The CDR3 coding sequence is TGCGCCAGCAGCTTGTCCGTCTCTGGGGCCAACGTCCTGACTTTC. Translated: CASSLSVSGANVLTF.

The rearrangement uses TRBV7-9 and TRBJ2-5; possibly TRBD2 for D (5 bases). Germline V gene lookup returns CDR1 SEHNR and CDR2 FQNEAQ (reference sequence). The ends were cut back, 8 bases at V and 2 bases at J, with 12 bases in the middle. The CDR3 has 13 residues. The CDR3 protein is CASEVAYQETQYF. CDR3 DNA sequence: TGTGCCAGCGAGGTAGCGTATCAAGAGACCCAGTACTTC. Complete variable domain (other parts from reference TRBV7-9 and TRBJ2-5): DTGVSQNPRHKITKRGQNVTFRCDPISEHNRLYWYRQTLGQGPEFLTYFQNEAQLEKSRLLSDRFSAERPKGSFSTLEIQRTEQGDSAMYLCASEVAYQETQYFGPGTRLLVL.

This clone was seen just once. The rearrangement uses TRBV30 and TRBJ2-7; 9 nucleotides agree with TRBD1. The germline CDR1 and CDR2 sequences are GTSNPN and SVGIG (reference sequence). J lost 3 bases, V lost 3 bases, and 12 bases had no gene match. There are 16 residues in the CDR3. For the CDR3, the DNA is TGTGCCTGGAGGCCGGGCGGGACAGGGAGATTCTACGAGCAGTACTTC. This translates into CAWRPGGTGRFYEQYF.

CDR3 amino acids: CASSPETGEGSYEQYF. The CDR3 DNA reads as TGTGCCAGCAGCCCCGAGACAGGGGAGGGGAGTTACGAGCAGTACTTC. The J gene is TRBJ2-7, the V gene TRBV7-3; possible D gene TRBD1, 8 bases. Trimming pared 5 bases from V and 4 bases from J, leaving 21 bases between. The CDR3 is 16 amino acids. Germline V gene sequence: CDR1 SGHTA, CDR2 FQGTGA.